The 20 T cell receptor beta chains listed next were all sequenced from one sample in a study of blood T cell repertoires in COVID-19 (dated by TCRdb to the early 2020s). Libraries were made using the immunoSEQ multiplex PCR assay. Entries here come from immuneACCESS through TCRdb and include only in-frame sequences with V and J called. Some clones fail to appear in such tables; in the studies checked, an unresolved V gene covers under half of the shortfall, and the cause of the remainder is unknown. Counted in this sample were 130,000 to 150,000 clones; just under 85% of them appeared once. The ten largest clones add up to about 3% of the sample. The material sequenced was peripheral blood. All receptors come from a woman aged 40 to 49 with active or convalescent COVID-19.

The chain is built from TRBV6-5 and TRBJ1-4, with D hard to call. Germline lookup yields CDR1 MNHEY and CDR2 SVGAGI. CDR3 length equals 14 residues. Between the trimmed V and J ends, which lost 4 bases and 8 bases, there was a span of 14 bases. CDR3 sequence reads: CASSSQLTYEKLFF. The CDR3 DNA follows: TGTGCCAGCAGTTCACAGTTAACTTACGAAAAACTGTTTTTT.

The chain joins TRBV7-9 to TRBJ1-2, with 10 bases that match TRBD1. CDR1 and CDR2 (germline): SEHNR, FQNEAQ (reference sequence). The CDR3 extends over 16 amino acids. V trimming: 1 base; J trimming: 7 bases; junction bases outside the gene matches: 9. In nucleotides, the CDR3 is TGTGCCAGCAGCTTAGACGGACAGGGGGGAGAGGGTGGCTACACCTTC. Its protein product is CASSLDGQGGEGGYTF.

This chain joins TRBV9 and TRBJ2-3; TRBD2 agrees at 9 bases. CDR3 size: 15 residues. V dropped 2 bases and J dropped 1; count of bases not matched to a gene: 2. CDR1 is SGDLS and CDR2 is YYNGEE in the germline V gene. Here the CDR3 DNA reads TGTGCCAGCAGCGTTCGCGGGAGGGGCACAGATACGCAGTATTTT. Its translation: CASSVRGRGTDTQYF.

The V gene is TRBV12-1, the J gene TRBJ1-2; the table's D gene call, TRBD1, was not cross checked with the DNA. TRBV12-1 counts as a pseudogene. The CDR3 has 15 residues. CDR3 DNA: TGTGCCAGCAGCTTTGGTGGGGGCCGTAACTATGGCTACACCTTC. Its protein is CASSFGGGRNYGYTF.

As to this clone: Germline is not matched at one junction end, which may reflect a read error. This chain uses TRBV19 with TRBJ1-2; the D is unclear. Germline CDR1 and CDR2: LNHDA and SQIVND (reference sequence). This CDR3 is built from 14 residues. CDR3 region: CASSRRPENSGYTF. The CDR3 DNA is TGTGCCAGTAGTAGGAGACCTGAGAACTCTGGCTACACCTTC. The variable domain in full, with the rest retrieved from reference TRBV19 and TRBJ1-2, is DGGITQSPKYLFRKEGQNVTLSCEQNLNHDAMYWYRQDPGQGLRLIYYSQIVNDFQKGDIAEGYSVSREKKESFPLTVTSAQKNPTAFYLCASSRRPENSGYTFGSGTRLTVV.

This clone occurred once. The rearrangement uses TRBV30 and TRBJ1-2; maybe TRBD1 (6 bases). The CDR3 consists of 13 residues. V was clipped by 2 bases and J by 4 bases, with 11 bases between them. Germline assignment: CDR1 GTSNPN and CDR2 SVGIG (reference sequence). CDR3 nucleotides: TGTGCCTGGAGTCTAGGGGGGGGCTATGGCTACACCTTC. This gives the protein CAWSLGGGYGYTF.

The CDR3 sequence: CASSQDRGAFQYF. CDR3 nucleotides: TGTGCCAGCAGCCAAGATCGGGGGGCATTTCAGTACTTC. This sequence joins TRBV14 and TRBJ2-4, with D maybe TRBD2 (7 bases). Germline V CDR1 and CDR2: SGHDN, FVKESK. Trimming pared 0 bases from V and 11 bases from J, leaving 11 bases between. CDR3 length: 13 residues.

The chain recombines TRBV19 with TRBJ1-2; D gene unclear. Per germline, CDR1 LNHDA and CDR2 SQIVND (reference sequence). This CDR3 contains 12 residues. V lost 1 base, J lost 4 bases, and 4 bases lay in between. The CDR3: CASSIAGYGYTF. The CDR3, as DNA: TGTGCCAGTAGTATAGCCGGCTATGGCTACACCTTC.

This clone has just one count. The chain links TRBV10-2 to TRBJ1-5, with 11 nucleotides matching TRBD1. Trimming removed 8 bases from V and 6 bases from J; junction bases left unmatched: 3. There are 13 residues in the CDR3. Germline CDR1 is WSHSY and CDR2 is SAAADI. The CDR3 bases are TGCGCCAGCGGGACAGGGGGGTTTCAGCCCCAGCATTTT. Amino acids: CASGTGGFQPQHF.

J is TRBJ1-1 and V is TRBV19; D gene ambiguous. This CDR3 has 14 amino acids. Germline CDR1 reads LNHDA; CDR2 reads SQIVND (reference sequence). V was clipped by 9 bases and J by 3 bases, with 17 bases between them. The CDR3 nucleotides are TGTGCCAGCAATCCGACACCCCGGCACACTGAAGCTTTCTTT. Protein product: CASNPTPRHTEAFF.

This clone was recorded once. The rearrangement joins TRBV27 to TRBJ1-6; unclear D gene. Germline values: CDR1 MNHEY, CDR2 SMNVEV (reference sequence). V was shortened by 3 bases and J by 9 bases, with 9 bases between the two germline ends. The CDR3 totals 13 residues. CDR3 DNA sequence: TGTGCCAGCAGTTTGGCCATTACTTCACCCCTCCACTTT. This gives the protein CASSLAITSPLHF.

This clone has only one observation. This sequence joins TRBV6-6 and TRBJ2-5; 7 bases agree with TRBD1. Germline V gene lookup returns CDR1 MNHNY and CDR2 SVGAGI (reference sequence). The CDR3 length is 15 residues. With V trimmed by 6 bases and J by 5 bases, 12 bases remained unmatched. The CDR3 nucleotides are TGTGCCAGCAGCCTACAGGACAGGACAGCCGAGACCCAGTACTTC. Its protein product is CASSLQDRTAETQYF.

The rearrangement joins TRBV5-1 to TRBJ2-1, with 8 bases matching TRBD2. Trimming cost V 5 bases and J 6 bases; bases outside gene matches: 10. CDR1 SGHRS and CDR2 YFSETQ come from the germline V gene. The CDR3 is made up of 15 amino acids. CDR3 bases: TGCGCCAGCAGGCCCGGGACTAGAACATTCAATGAGCAGTTCTTC. It specifies CASRPGTRTFNEQFF.

The chain recombines TRBV6-1 with TRBJ1-6; 10 positions agree with TRBD1. There are 17 residues in the CDR3. Germline loops: CDR1 MNHNS, CDR2 SASEGT. V was pared by 1 base and J by 9 bases, with 9 bases of the junction left unmatched. The CDR3 protein is CASSEVAGGQGGSPLHF. The CDR3 DNA is TGTGCCAGCAGTGAAGTGGCGGGTGGACAGGGGGGTTCACCCCTCCACTTT.

This rearrangement joins TRBV13 to TRBJ2-2; 8 nucleotides agree with TRBD2. This CDR3 comprises 19 residues. With 1 base clipped from V and 1 base from J, the junction kept 11 bases outside the gene matches. Per germline, CDR1 PRHDT and CDR2 FYEKMQ (reference sequence). The chain's CDR3 is CASSLDRVWLAGNTGELFF. The CDR3 DNA sequence: TGTGCCAGCAGCTTAGATCGGGTATGGCTAGCGGGGAACACCGGGGAGCTGTTTTTT.

This clone occurred once. This chain joins TRBV4-3 and TRBJ2-7, with 12 bases matching TRBD2. From germline, CDR1 is LGHNA and CDR2 YSLEER. The CDR3 has 16 residues. V trimming: 1 base; J trimming: 6 bases; junction bases outside the gene matches: 7. As DNA, the CDR3 is TGCGCCAGCAGCCAAGCTAGCGGGAGGGAGGGGAGCGAGCAGTACTTC. Encoded protein: CASSQASGREGSEQYF.

This clone was seen more than once but under ten times. The genes are TRBV6-2 or TRBV6-3 and TRBJ1-1, with TRBD1 identical over 12 bases. Trimming at V came to 3 bases and at J to 4 bases, leaving 9 bases not matched to a gene. This CDR3 region has 17 residues. The germline CDR1 and CDR2 sequences are MNHEY and SVGEGT. CDR3 nucleotides: TGTGCCAGCAGTTATGTACCGGGACAGGGGGCGTCCACTGAAGCTTTCTTT. It is translated as CASSYVPGQGASTEAFF.

There are a few counts of this clone. The chain joins TRBV28 to TRBJ1-2, with TRBD1 matching over 8 bases. Germline V CDR1 and CDR2: MDHEN, SYDVKM. V shed 3 bases, J shed 8 bases, and the junction held 5 bases outside the gene matches. This CDR3 is built from 13 residues. CDR3 DNA: TGTGCCAGCAGTTTTCAGGGGGCGCTCGGCTACACCTTC. It codes for CASSFQGALGYTF.

This clone was seen a single time. The V gene is TRBV6-5, the J gene TRBJ2-5; TRBD2 matches 11 bases. Germline V gene sequence: CDR1 MNHEY, CDR2 SVGAGI. V shed 2 bases, J shed 3 bases, and the junction held 5 bases outside the gene matches. The CDR3 is made up of 16 amino acids. The CDR3 DNA is TGTGCCAGCAGTTACCTAGGGACTAGCGGAAAAGAGACCCAGTACTTC. This translates into CASSYLGTSGKETQYF.

This sequence joins TRBV28 and TRBJ1-1; 7 positions agree with TRBD1. With 3 bases clipped from V and 0 bases from J, the junction kept 7 bases outside the gene matches. Germline CDR1 MDHEN, CDR2 SYDVKM. The CDR3 runs 16 residues. CDR3 sequence: CASSLGSGGLNTEAFF. CDR3 nucleotide sequence: TGTGCCAGCAGTTTGGGGTCAGGGGGTCTGAACACTGAAGCTTTCTTT.